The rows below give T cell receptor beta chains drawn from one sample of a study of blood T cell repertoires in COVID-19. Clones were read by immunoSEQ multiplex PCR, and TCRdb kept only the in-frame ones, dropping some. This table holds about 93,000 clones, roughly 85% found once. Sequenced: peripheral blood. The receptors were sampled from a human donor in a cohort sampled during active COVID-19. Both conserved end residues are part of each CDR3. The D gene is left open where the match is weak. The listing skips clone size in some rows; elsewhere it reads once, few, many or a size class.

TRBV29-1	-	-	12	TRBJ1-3	TGCAGCGTCCTGTACTCTGGAAACACCATATATTTT	CSVLYSGNTIYF
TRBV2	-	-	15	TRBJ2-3	TGTGCCAGCAGTGAATGGTGGGGCAGGGCAGATACGCAGTATTTT	CASSEWWGRADTQYF
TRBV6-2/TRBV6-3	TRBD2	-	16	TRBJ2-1	TGTGCCAGCAGTTACGGGACTAGCGGTTCTTACAATGAGCAGTTCTTC	CASSYGTSGSYNEQFF
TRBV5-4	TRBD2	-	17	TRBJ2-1	TGTGCCAGCAGCTTGACTTGGCTAGCGGGAGTAGGACATGAGCAGTTCTTC	CASSLTWLAGVGHEQFF
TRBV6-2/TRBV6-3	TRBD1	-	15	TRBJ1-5	TGTGCCAGCAGTTACCGCGGGACAGCTAATCAGCCCCAGCATTTT	CASSYRGTANQPQHF
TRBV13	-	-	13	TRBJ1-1	TGTGCCAGCAGCTTAAGTCAGTACACTGAAGCTTTCTTT	CASSLSQYTEAFF
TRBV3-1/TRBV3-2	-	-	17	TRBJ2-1	TGTGCCAGCAGCCAAGAACCTGACCGACTAGAGAAGAACGAGCAGTTCTTC	CASSQEPDRLEKNEQFF
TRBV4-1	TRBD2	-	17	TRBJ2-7	TGCGCCAGCAGCCAAGATATAGTAGCGGGAGCCAGCTACGAGCAGTACTTC	CASSQDIVAGASYEQYF
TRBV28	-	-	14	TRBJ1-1	TGTGCCAGCAGTCGCCCAACCCGGGGCACTGAAGCTTTCTTT	CASSRPTRGTEAFF
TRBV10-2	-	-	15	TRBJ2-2	TGCGCCAGCAGCGTAGCCCTACAGAACACCGGGGAGCTGTTTTTT	CASSVALQNTGELFF
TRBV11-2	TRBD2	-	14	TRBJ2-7	TGTGCCAGCAGCGTACGACTAGCGTCCTACGAGCAGTACTTC	CASSVRLASYEQYF
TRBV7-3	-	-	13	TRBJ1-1	TGTGCCAGCAGCTCTAGTATGAACACTGAAGCTTTCTTT	CASSSSMNTEAFF
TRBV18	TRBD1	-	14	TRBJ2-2	TGTGCCAGCTCCGGGACAGGTGGCACCGGGGAGCTGTTTTTT	CASSGTGGTGELFF
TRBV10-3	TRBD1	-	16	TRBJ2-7	TGTGCCATCAGTGAGTCGTTTGGGACAGGGGGCTACGAGCAGTACTTC	CAISESFGTGGYEQYF
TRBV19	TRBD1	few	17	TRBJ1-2	TGTGCCAGTACCCGGACAGGGAAAGAGGGCTCGGGCTATGGCTACACCTTC	CASTRTGKEGSGYGYTF
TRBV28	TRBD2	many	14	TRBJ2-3	TGTGCCAGCAGCGACGGGGGGGCCACAGATACGCAGTATTTT	CASSDGGATDTQYF
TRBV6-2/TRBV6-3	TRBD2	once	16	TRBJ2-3	TGTGCCAGCAGTGAGCCTAGCGGGTCGTACACAGATACGCAGTATTTT	CASSEPSGSYTDTQYF
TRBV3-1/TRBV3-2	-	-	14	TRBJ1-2	TGTGCCAGCAGCCAAGCCCCCCTGGGGGGGGGCTACACCTTC	CASSQAPLGGGYTF
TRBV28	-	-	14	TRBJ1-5	TGTGCCAGCAGGGGGGGACCTTTCAATCAGCCCCAGCATTTT	CASRGGPFNQPQHF
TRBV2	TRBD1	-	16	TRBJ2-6	TGTGCCGATCGGGGACAGGGGGCGTCTGGGGCCAACGTCCTGACTTTC	CADRGQGASGANVLTF
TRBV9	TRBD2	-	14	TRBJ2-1	TGTGCCAGCAGCGGCGGACTAGCGGGACTTGAGCAGTTCTTC	CASSGGLAGLEQFF
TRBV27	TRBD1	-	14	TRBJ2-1	TGTGCCAGCCGAAGGGACAGGGGTAGGGATGAGCAGTTCTTC	CASRRDRGRDEQFF
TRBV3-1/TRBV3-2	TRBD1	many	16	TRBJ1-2	TGTGCCAGCAGCCAAACCGGGACAGGGCGCAACTATGGCTACACCTTC	CASSQTGTGRNYGYTF
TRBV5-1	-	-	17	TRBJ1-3	TGCGCCAGCAGCTTGAAGTCTGCGGGCGCGTTCGGAAACACCATATATTTT	CASSLKSAGAFGNTIYF
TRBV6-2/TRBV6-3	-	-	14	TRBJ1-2	TGTGCCAGCAGTTACTCAGGCGGGAACTATGGCTACACCTTC	CASSYSGGNYGYTF
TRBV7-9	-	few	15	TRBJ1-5	TGTGCCAGCAGCCCACGTGGGGGGGGCAGTCAGCCCCAGCATTTT	CASSPRGGGSQPQHF
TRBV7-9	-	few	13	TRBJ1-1	TGTGCCAGCAGCTTATCAGGGGACCCTGAAGCTTTCTTT	CASSLSGDPEAFF
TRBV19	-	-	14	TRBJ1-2	TGTGCCAGTAGTATCAGCCGGGGGGCGGATGGCTACACCTTC	CASSISRGADGYTF
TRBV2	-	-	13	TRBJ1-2	TGTGCCAGCAGTGGGAGGGTATACTATGGCTACACCTTC	CASSGRVYYGYTF
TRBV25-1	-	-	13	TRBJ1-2	TGTGCCAGCAGTGAATATGGGGGGTTCGGCTACACCTTC	CASSEYGGFGYTF
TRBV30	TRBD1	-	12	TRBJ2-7	TGTGCCTGGAAGACAGGGCCCTACGAGCAGTACTTC	CAWKTGPYEQYF
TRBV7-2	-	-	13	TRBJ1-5	TGTGCCAGCAGCTTAGAAGGGGGACAGCCCCAGCATTTT	CASSLEGGQPQHF
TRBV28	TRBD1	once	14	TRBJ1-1	TGTGCCAGCAGTTTCCTTCAGGGGGCTAGGAAGGCTTTCTTT	CASSFLQGARKAFF
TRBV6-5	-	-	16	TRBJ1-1	TGTGCCAGCAGTTACCTCTCGTCCGACATGAACACTGAAGCTTTCTTT	CASSYLSSDMNTEAFF
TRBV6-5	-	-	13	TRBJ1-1	TGTGCCAGCAGTTCTCCTATGAACACTGAAGCTTTCTTT	CASSSPMNTEAFF
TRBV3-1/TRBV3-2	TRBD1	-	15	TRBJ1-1	TGTGCCAGCAGCCCCCGGGACAGGACGTACACTGAAGCTTTCTTT	CASSPRDRTYTEAFF
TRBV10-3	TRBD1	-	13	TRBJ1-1	TGTGCCATCAGTACTACAGGGGTTACTGAAGCTTTCTTT	CAISTTGVTEAFF
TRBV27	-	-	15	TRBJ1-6	TGTGCCAGCAGTTCTACGGGGTTAGGTAATTCACCCCTCCACTTT	CASSSTGLGNSPLHF
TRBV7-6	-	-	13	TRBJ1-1	TGTGCCAGCAGCTTAACACGACAGACTGAAGCTTTCTTT	CASSLTRQTEAFF
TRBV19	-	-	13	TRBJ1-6	TGTGCCAGTCGCCAGGGGACGAATTCACCCCTCCACTTT	CASRQGTNSPLHF
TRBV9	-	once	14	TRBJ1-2	TGTGCCAGCAGCGTAGAAGGCCGTGGGAGGCGCTACACCTTC	CASSVEGRGRRYTF